The text below deals with one TCR beta chain. Its specificity is unknown. This sample stems from a study of cytomegalovirus exposure and HLA in healthy donors. 13 Jbeta primers and 60 Vbeta primers were used for the PCR. The data were produced by immunoSEQ multiplex PCR, yet TCRdb's version contains in-frame clones alone and is incomplete. The ten top clones account for about 6%, within a sample of just under 90,000 clones. Healthy bone marrow donors made up the cohort. V lost 3 bases and J lost 10; bases outside the gene matches: 11. This CDR3 is built from 15 residues. CDR1 and CDR2 (germline): SGHRS, YFSETQ. Broader study findings: A later analysis associated approximately 17,000 TCR beta sequences with HLA alleles at a 0.05 false discovery rate. Many donors carried some public TCRs, although rarity characterized most TCR sequences. A few chains tied to CMV proved CMV antigen-specific in vitro.

This TCR was recovered from a girl between 10 and 17 years old in good health and CMV-seropositive. This chain uses TRBV5-1 with TRBJ2-1, with TRBD1 matching 9 bases. The material sequenced was PBMCs. The CDR3 here is CASSSSDRGGLEQFF. The CDR3 DNA reads TGCGCCAGCAGCTCCTCGGACAGGGGAGGACTCGAGCAGTTCTTC.